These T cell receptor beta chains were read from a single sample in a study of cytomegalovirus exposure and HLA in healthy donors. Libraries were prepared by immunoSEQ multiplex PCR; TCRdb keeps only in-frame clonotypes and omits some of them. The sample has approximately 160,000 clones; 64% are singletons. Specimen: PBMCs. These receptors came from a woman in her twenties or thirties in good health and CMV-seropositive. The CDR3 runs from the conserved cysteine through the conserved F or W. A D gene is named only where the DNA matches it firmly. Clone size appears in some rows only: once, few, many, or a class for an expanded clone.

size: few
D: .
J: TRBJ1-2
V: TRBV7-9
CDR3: CASTTDLYGYTF
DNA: TGTGCCAGCACCACAGACCTCTATGGCTACACCTTC

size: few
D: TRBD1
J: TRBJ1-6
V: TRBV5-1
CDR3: CASSMTGTNSPLHF
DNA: TGCGCCAGCAGCATGACAGGGACAAATTCACCCCTCCACTTT

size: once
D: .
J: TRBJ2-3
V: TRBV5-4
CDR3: CASRGGGTDTQYF
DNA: TGTGCCAGCAGAGGGGGGGGCACAGATACGCAGTATTTT

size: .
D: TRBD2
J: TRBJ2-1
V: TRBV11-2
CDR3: CASRYLAGSSYNEQFF
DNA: TGTGCCAGCAGATATCTAGCGGGGAGCTCCTACAATGAGCAGTTCTTC

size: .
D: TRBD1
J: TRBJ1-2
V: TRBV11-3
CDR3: CASSLDRGDGYTF
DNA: TGTGCCAGCAGCTTAGACAGGGGGGACGGCTACACCTTC

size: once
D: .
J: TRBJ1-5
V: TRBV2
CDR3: CASKEAAEKPQHF
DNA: TGTGCCAGCAAGGAGGCAGCGGAAAAGCCCCAGCATTTT

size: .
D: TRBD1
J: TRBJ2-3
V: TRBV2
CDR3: CASTLGQGQDTQYF
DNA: TGTGCCAGCACTCTAGGACAGGGACAAGATACGCAGTATTTT

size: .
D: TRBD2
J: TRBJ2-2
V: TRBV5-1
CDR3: CASRPTGGPTGELFF
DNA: TGCGCCAGCAGGCCTACGGGGGGGCCGACCGGGGAGCTGTTTTTT

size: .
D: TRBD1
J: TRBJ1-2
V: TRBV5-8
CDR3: CASSPRGTDYGYTF
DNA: TGTGCCAGCAGCCCCCGGGGGACAGACTATGGCTACACCTTC

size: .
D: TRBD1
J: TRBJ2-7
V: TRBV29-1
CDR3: CSVEGFKMGDNRGYEQYF
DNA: TGCAGCGTTGAAGGGTTTAAAATGGGCGACAACAGGGGTTACGAGCAGTACTTC

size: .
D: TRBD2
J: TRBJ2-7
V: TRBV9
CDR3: CASSPRGGRAYEQYF
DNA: TGTGCCAGCAGCCCCCGGGGAGGGAGGGCCTACGAGCAGTACTTC

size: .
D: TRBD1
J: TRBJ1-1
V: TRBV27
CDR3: CASSLSTGVDTEAFF
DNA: TGTGCCAGCAGTTTATCTACAGGGGTGGACACTGAAGCTTTCTTT

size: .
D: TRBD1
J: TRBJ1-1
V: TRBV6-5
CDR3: CASSWTGVNTEAFF
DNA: TGTGCCAGCAGTTGGACAGGGGTGAACACTGAAGCTTTCTTT

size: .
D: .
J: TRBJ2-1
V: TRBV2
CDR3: CASSVYRDNEQFF
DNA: TGTGCCAGCAGTGTCTACAGGGACAATGAGCAGTTCTTC

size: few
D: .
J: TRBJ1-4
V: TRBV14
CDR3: CASSQGTLGGKLFF
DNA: TGTGCCAGCAGCCAAGGAACCCTGGGGGGAAAACTGTTTTTT

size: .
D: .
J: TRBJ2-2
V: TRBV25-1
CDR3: CASSEVGGGELFF
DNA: TGTGCCAGCAGTGAAGTGGGGGGCGGGGAGCTGTTTTTT

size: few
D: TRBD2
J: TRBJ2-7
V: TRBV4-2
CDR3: CASSQVSALAVYEQYF
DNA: TGTGCCAGCAGCCAAGTCTCGGCTCTAGCGGTTTACGAGCAGTACTTC

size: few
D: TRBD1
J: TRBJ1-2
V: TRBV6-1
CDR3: CASSEILGGSYGYTF
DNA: TGTGCCAGCAGTGAAATATTAGGGGGCAGCTATGGCTACACCTTC

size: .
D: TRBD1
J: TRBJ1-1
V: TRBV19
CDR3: CASSLRWDRGKFEAFF
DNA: TGTGCCAGTAGTCTACGTTGGGACAGAGGAAAATTTGAAGCTTTCTTT

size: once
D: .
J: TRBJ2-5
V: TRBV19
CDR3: CASSSGRQETQYF
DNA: TGTGCCAGTAGTTCAGGTCGCCAAGAGACCCAGTACTTC

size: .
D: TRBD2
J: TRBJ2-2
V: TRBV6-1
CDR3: CASSERAGVFF
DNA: TGTGCCAGCAGTGAAAGGGCGGGGGTGTTTTTT

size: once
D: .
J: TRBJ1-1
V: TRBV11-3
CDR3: CASSLGASRPTNTEAFF
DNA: TGTGCCAGCAGCTTAGGAGCGTCCCGTCCCACTAACACTGAAGCTTTCTTT

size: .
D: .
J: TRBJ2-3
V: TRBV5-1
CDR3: CASSFWLASESTDTQYF
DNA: TGCGCCAGCAGCTTTTGGTTGGCTAGCGAGAGCACAGATACGCAGTATTTT

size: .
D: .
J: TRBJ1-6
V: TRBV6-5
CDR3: CASRPGIGSPLHF
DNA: TGTGCCAGTCGACCAGGGATAGGTTCACCCCTCCACTTT

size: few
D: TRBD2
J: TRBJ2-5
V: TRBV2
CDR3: CASLGRAQYF
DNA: TGTGCCAGCCTTGGGAGGGCCCAGTACTTC

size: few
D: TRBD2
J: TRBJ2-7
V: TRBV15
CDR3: CATSRDNGLASPWYSYEQYF
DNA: TGTGCCACCAGCAGAGACAATGGACTAGCCTCACCGTGGTACTCCTACGAGCAGTACTTC

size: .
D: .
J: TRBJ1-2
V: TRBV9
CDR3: CASSANSFYTF
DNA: TGTGCCAGCAGCGCGAACAGCTTTTACACCTTC

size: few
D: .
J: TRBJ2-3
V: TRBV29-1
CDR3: CSARGSGGTDTQYF
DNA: TGCAGCGCCCGAGGATCAGGGGGCACAGATACGCAGTATTTT

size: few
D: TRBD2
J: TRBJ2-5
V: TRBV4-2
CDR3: CASSQVGGLVQETQYF
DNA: TGTGCCAGCAGCCAAGTTGGGGGACTAGTCCAAGAGACCCAGTACTTC

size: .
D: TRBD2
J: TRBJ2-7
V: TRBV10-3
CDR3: CAISEFLSGEGPYEQYF
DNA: TGTGCCATCAGTGAGTTCCTTAGCGGGGAGGGCCCCTACGAGCAGTACTTC

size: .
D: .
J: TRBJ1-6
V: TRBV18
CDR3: CASSPPNLSPLHF
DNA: TGTGCCAGCTCACCGCCTAATCTATCACCCCTCCACTTT